The rows below give T cell receptor beta chains drawn from one sample of a study of technical replicates of blood from a few donors. Data came from immunoSEQ multiplex PCR; TCRdb stores just in-frame clones and leaves some out. Of about 62,000 clones listed, over 85% are singletons. Material: PBMCs. These receptor sequences come from a human donor in good health. Some clones in this sample may be carry-over from other donors' samples. Each CDR3 is given with its conserved first and last residue. The D gene is left open where the match is weak. Expanded clones get a size class; other rows say once, few or many, or leave the size out.

abundance,v_gene,d_gene,CDR3aa
NA,TRBV7-2,TRBD2,CASSRKSGASGGFSYEQYF
NA,TRBV5-6,TRBD2,CASSLYYRTSGSNEQFF
NA,TRBV18,TRBD1,CASSPKDRGEQYF
NA,TRBV5-1,TRBD1,CASRRGQKDMNTEAFF
once,TRBV4-3,TRBD1,CASSRDRANYGYTF
NA,TRBV4-1,NA,CASSHLRGGVTDTQYF
NA,TRBV9,TRBD2,CASSGGGRFQETQYF
NA,TRBV9,TRBD1,CASSVGGQGGNTIYF
once,TRBV20-1,NA,CSASGSHEQYF
NA,TRBV27,NA,CASALVRHLPWGYTF